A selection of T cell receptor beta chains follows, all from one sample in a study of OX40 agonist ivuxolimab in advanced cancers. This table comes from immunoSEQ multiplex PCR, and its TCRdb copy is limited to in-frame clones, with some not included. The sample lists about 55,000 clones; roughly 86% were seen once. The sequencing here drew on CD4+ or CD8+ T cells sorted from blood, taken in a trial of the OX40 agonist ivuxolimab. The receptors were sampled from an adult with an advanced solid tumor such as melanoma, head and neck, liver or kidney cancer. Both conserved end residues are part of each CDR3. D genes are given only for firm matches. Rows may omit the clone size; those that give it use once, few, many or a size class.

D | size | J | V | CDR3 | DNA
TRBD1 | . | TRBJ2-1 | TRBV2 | CASSEALPGQVSNEQFF | TGTGCCAGCAGTGAAGCGCTTCCGGGACAGGTCTCAAATGAGCAGTTCTTC
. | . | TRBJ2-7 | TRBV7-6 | CASSFDSSYEQYF | TGTGCCAGCAGCTTCGACAGCTCCTACGAGCAGTACTTC
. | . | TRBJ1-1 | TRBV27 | CASRPEVRGTEAFF | TGTGCCAGCAGACCCGAGGTACGCGGGACTGAAGCTTTCTTT
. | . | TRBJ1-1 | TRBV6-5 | CASSYEGHTEAFF | TGTGCCAGCAGTTATGAAGGGCACACTGAAGCTTTCTTT
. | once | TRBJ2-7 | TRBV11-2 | CASSLTGDYEQYF | TGTGCCAGCAGCCTGACAGGTGACTACGAGCAGTACTTC
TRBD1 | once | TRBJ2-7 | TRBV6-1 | CASSEGRDSSYEQYF | TGTGCCAGCAGTGAAGGAAGGGACAGCTCCTACGAGCAGTACTTC
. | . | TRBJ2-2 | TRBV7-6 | CASSLSTGTAGELFF | TGTGCCAGCAGCCTATCTACAGGGACGGCCGGGGAGCTGTTTTTT
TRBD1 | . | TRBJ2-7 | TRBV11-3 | CASSLDSLHYRGCVYEQYF | TGTGCCAGCAGCTTAGATAGCCTTCACTACAGGGGGTGCGTCTACGAGCAGTACTTC
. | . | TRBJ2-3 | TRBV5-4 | CASSLDGEDTQYF | TGTGCCAGCAGCTTGGACGGCGAGGATACGCAGTATTTT
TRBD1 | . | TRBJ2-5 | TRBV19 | CASTPGGETQYF | TGTGCCAGTACCCCAGGGGGAGAGACCCAGTACTTC
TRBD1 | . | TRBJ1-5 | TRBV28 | CASRKTGGSNQPQHF | TGTGCCAGCAGAAAGACAGGGGGCAGCAATCAGCCCCAGCATTTT
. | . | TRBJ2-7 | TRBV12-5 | CASGLIRGAYEQYF | TGTGCTAGTGGTTTGATAAGGGGTGCCTACGAGCAGTACTTC
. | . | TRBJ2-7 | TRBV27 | CASSWYQGKEQYF | TGTGCCAGCAGTTGGTACCAGGGGAAGGAGCAGTACTTC
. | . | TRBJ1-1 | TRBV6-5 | CASSYSGILEAFF | TGTGCCAGCAGTTACTCGGGCATTTTAGAAGCTTTCTTT
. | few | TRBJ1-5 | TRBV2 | CASSTTGYNQPQHF | TGTGCCAGCAGTACGACAGGATACAATCAGCCCCAGCATTTT
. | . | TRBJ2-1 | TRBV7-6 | CASSLEPGQNNEQFF | TGTGCCAGCAGCTTAGAACCGGGGCAAAACAATGAGCAGTTCTTC
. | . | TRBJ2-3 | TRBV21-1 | CATGTGRPDTQYF | TGTGCCACCGGGACAGGGAGGCCAGATACGCAGTATTTT
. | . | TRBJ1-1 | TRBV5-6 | CASSLLGGGTEAFF | TGTGCCAGCAGCTTGCTTGGGGGCGGCACTGAAGCTTTCTTT
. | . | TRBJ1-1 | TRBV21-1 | CASSIGPAADTEAFF | TGTGCCAGCAGCATCGGCCCGGCGGCGGACACTGAAGCTTTCTTT
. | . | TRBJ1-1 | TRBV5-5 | CASSLMAGHTEAFF | TGTGCCAGCAGCTTGATGGCCGGGCACACTGAAGCTTTCTTT
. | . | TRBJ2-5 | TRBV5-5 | CASSLSLGRVRETQYF | TGTGCCAGCAGCTTGTCGTTGGGCAGGGTACGGGAGACCCAGTACTTC
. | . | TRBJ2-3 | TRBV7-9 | CASRKTVEYTDTQYF | TGTGCCAGCAGGAAGACTGTGGAATACACAGATACGCAGTATTTT
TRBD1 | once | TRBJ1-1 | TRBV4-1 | CASSARTGGLSFF | TGCGCCAGCAGCGCACGGACAGGGGGCTTGTCTTTCTTT
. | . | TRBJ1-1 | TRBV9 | CASSSPGQNTEAFF | TGTGCCAGCAGCTCACCGGGACAGAACACTGAAGCTTTCTTT
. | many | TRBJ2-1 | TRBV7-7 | CASSLRWDVDEQFF | TGTGCTAGCAGCTTAAGGTGGGATGTCGATGAGCAGTTCTTC
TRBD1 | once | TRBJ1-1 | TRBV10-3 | CAISGTGGQSNTEAFF | TGTGCCATCAGCGGGACAGGAGGCCAATCGAACACTGAAGCTTTCTTT